Each of the 25 T cell receptor beta chains below was sequenced from the same sample in a study of shared clonotypes between healthy human individuals. The data were produced by immunoSEQ multiplex PCR, yet TCRdb's version contains in-frame clones alone and is incomplete. The sample contains about 2.3 million clones, more than 85% of which appear only once. The sample consisted of naive CD4+ T cells from PBMCs. Subset described: CD45RA+ positively selected. The receptors originated from a man younger than 35 in good health. Some clones in this sample may be carry-over from other donors' samples.

The rearrangement uses TRBV9 and TRBJ1-1; D remains unclear. Looked up from germline, CDR1 is SGDLS and CDR2 is YYNGEE. This CDR3 region has 15 residues. The V end was cut by 0 bases, the J end by 0 bases, with 9 bases between. This CDR3 reads CASSVVGRMNTEAFF. CDR3 sequence (DNA): TGTGCCAGCAGCGTAGTCGGCAGAATGAACACTGAAGCTTTCTTT.

The chain has TRBV5-1 and TRBJ2-1; D is perhaps TRBD1 (6 bases). Germline-derived CDR1 and CDR2 are SGHRS and YFSETQ. This CDR3 region has 14 residues. V was pared by 4 bases and J by 3 bases, with 11 bases between. CDR3: CASSLLTGYNEQFF. CDR3 bases: TGCGCCAGCAGCCTTTTGACAGGCTACAATGAGCAGTTCTTC. The whole variable domain, filled in from reference TRBV5-1 and TRBJ2-1, reads KAGVTQTPRYLIKTRGQQVTLSCSPISGHRSVSWYQQTPGQGLQFLFEYFSETQRNKGNFPGRFSGRQFSNSRSEMNVSTLELGDSALYLCASSLLTGYNEQFFGPGTRLTVL.

This chain joins TRBV25-1 and TRBJ2-5, with D possibly being TRBD2 (6 bases). The V end lost 3 bases, the J end lost 3 bases, and 11 bases lay between the germline ends. The CDR3 totals 14 residues. Looked up from germline, CDR1 is MGHDK and CDR2 is SYGVNS. CDR3 region: CASSDAGKKETQYF. In DNA form, the CDR3 reads TGTGCCAGCAGTGACGCGGGAAAGAAAGAGACCCAGTACTTC.

This chain connects TRBV5-6 to TRBJ1-2; 7 positions match TRBD1. The length of the CDR3 is 16 residues. Unmatched junction bases numbered 10, after V lost 3 bases and J lost 2 bases. From germline, CDR1 is SGHDT and CDR2 YYEEEE. The CDR3 loop is CASSSRTGRLNYGYTF. CDR3 nucleotides: TGTGCCAGCAGCTCCCGGACAGGACGCCTCAACTATGGCTACACCTTC. Full variable domain (remainder filled in from reference TRBV5-6 and TRBJ1-2): DAGVTQSPTHLIKTRGQQVTLRCSPKSGHDTVSWYQQALGQGPQFIFQYYEEEERQRGNFPDRFSGHQFPNYSSELNVNALLLGDSALYLCASSSRTGRLNYGYTFGSGTRLTVV.

The chain combines TRBV27 with TRBJ1-4, with 8 nucleotides matching TRBD1. With V trimmed by 3 bases and J by 6 bases, 6 bases remained unmatched. This CDR3 spans 15 amino acids. Per germline, CDR1 MNHEY and CDR2 SMNVEV (reference sequence). The CDR3 sequence is CASSLTGTGYEKLFF. The CDR3 nucleotides are TGTGCCAGCAGTTTGACCGGGACAGGCTATGAAAAACTGTTTTTT. Using reference TRBV27 and TRBJ1-4 for the parts outside the CDR3, the full variable domain is EAQVTQNPRYLITVTGKKLTVTCSQNMNHEYMSWYRQDPGLGLRQIYYSMNVEVTDKGDVPEGYKVSRKEKRNFPLILESPSPNQTSLYFCASSLTGTGYEKLFFGSGTQLSVL.

The J gene is TRBJ2-6, the V gene TRBV5-8, with D tentatively TRBD2 (6 bases). From germline, CDR1 is SGHTS and CDR2 YDEGEE. Trimming removed 4 bases at V and 0 bases at J, with 14 bases between. The CDR3 loop spans 17 amino acids. The CDR3 loop reads CASSLTRESSGANVLTF. CDR3 DNA sequence: TGTGCCAGCAGCCTGACACGGGAGAGCTCTGGGGCCAACGTCCTGACTTTC.

The chain employs TRBV11-2 and TRBJ1-1; weak D call: TRBD1 (5 bases). The CDR3 spans 14 residues. Per the germline V gene, CDR1 is SGHAT and CDR2 is FQNNGV. V was trimmed by 5 bases and J by 6 bases, leaving 16 bases between them. The CDR3 is CASSISGTAAEAFF. In DNA form, the CDR3 reads TGTGCCAGCAGCATCTCCGGGACGGCGGCTGAAGCTTTCTTT.

The chain combines TRBV9 with TRBJ1-3, with D unclear. CDR3 length: 14 amino acids. Germline V gives CDR1 SGDLS, CDR2 YYNGEE. Trimming pared 2 bases from V and 1 base from J, leaving 7 bases between. The CDR3 nucleotides read TGTGCCAGCAGCGTCAAGGATTCTGGAAACACCATATATTTT. Encoded protein: CASSVKDSGNTIYF.

This sequence joins TRBV28 and TRBJ2-7; 11 bases align to TRBD1. Germline loops: CDR1 MDHEN, CDR2 SYDVKM. The CDR3 totals 15 residues. Trimming cost V 5 bases and J 5 bases; bases outside gene matches: 8. CDR3 nucleotide sequence: TGTGCCAGCAGTACCTCATGGACAGGGGGCCACGAGCAGTACTTC. It codes for CASSTSWTGGHEQYF.

The rearrangement links TRBV7-8 to TRBJ1-4; D might be TRBD1 (6 bases). The germline V gene encodes CDR1 SGHVS and CDR2 FQNEAQ. The CDR3 covers 15 residues. V lost 5 bases and J 7 bases, leaving 17 bases between the germline ends. In DNA, the CDR3 is TGTGCCAGCAGCGTGCAACAGGGCTGGAGTGAAAAACTGTTTTTT. Translating it yields CASSVQQGWSEKLFF.

This chain uses TRBV25-1 with TRBJ1-2; 7 nucleotides agree with TRBD1. There are 13 residues in the CDR3. The germline gives CDR1 MGHDK, CDR2 SYGVNS. With V trimmed by 6 bases and J by 6 bases, 7 bases remained unmatched. The CDR3: CASRDDRVHGYTF. The CDR3 bases are TGTGCCAGCAGGGACGACAGGGTTCATGGCTACACCTTC.

The rearrangement joins TRBV7-2 to TRBJ2-7; D might be TRBD2 (6 bases). The CDR3 extends over 14 amino acids. Trimming took 3 bases from V and 2 from J, leaving 11 bases between them. Germline CDR1 and CDR2: SGHTA and FQGNSA. The CDR3 here is CASSLGGITYEQYF. The CDR3 DNA reads as TGTGCCAGCAGCTTGGGCGGGATAACCTACGAGCAGTACTTC.

The chain uses TRBV7-9 and TRBJ1-1; D gene unclear. This CDR3 is built from 14 residues. V was cut by 1 base and J by 10 bases, with 16 bases left in between. Per germline, CDR1 SEHNR and CDR2 FQNEAQ (reference sequence). Written as DNA, the CDR3 is TGTGCCAGCAGCTTAGAGCCAGGATTGAATGGAGCTTTCTTT. Protein: CASSLEPGLNGAFF.

The chain joins TRBV7-8 to TRBJ2-2, with D possibly being TRBD2 (5 bases). Between the trimmed V and J ends, which lost 1 base and 3 bases, there was a span of 9 bases. The CDR3 contains 15 residues. Germline-derived CDR1 and CDR2 are SGHVS and FQNEAQ. CDR3 amino acids: CASSLVGRYTGELFF. DNA of the CDR3: TGTGCCAGCAGCTTAGTGGGGAGATACACCGGGGAGCTGTTTTTT.

The J gene is TRBJ1-2, the V gene TRBV6-5; 9 bases line up with TRBD1. Germline-derived CDR1 and CDR2 are MNHEY and SVGAGI. V lost 5 bases, J lost 6 bases, and 4 bases stayed unmatched. This CDR3 region has 13 residues. The CDR3 sequence: CASSRQGEDGYTF. CDR3 DNA: TGTGCCAGCAGTCGACAGGGGGAAGATGGCTACACCTTC.

In its sample, this clone was seen a few times. CDR3 amino acids: CASTPSERTGELFF. CDR3 coding DNA: TGTGCCAGCACTCCGTCAGAGCGTACCGGGGAGCTGTTTTTT. V usage is TRBV9 and J usage is TRBJ2-2; D remains ambiguous. The germline V gene has CDR1 SGDLS and CDR2 YYNGEE. CDR3 length: 14 amino acids. V was pared by 6 bases and J by 5 bases, with 14 bases between.

This clone has only one observation. The chain employs TRBV2 and TRBJ2-7; 9 nucleotides match TRBD1. The trim removed 1 base at V and 6 bases at J, leaving 7 bases unmatched. The CDR3 runs 15 residues. Germline loops: CDR1 SNHLY, CDR2 FYNNEI. CDR3 nucleotides: TGTGCCAGCAGTGAAGGGGACAGGGTTTATACCGAGCAGTACTTC. It is translated as CASSEGDRVYTEQYF.

V gene TRBV2 combines with J gene TRBJ1-4; no firm D call. The germline V gene encodes CDR1 SNHLY and CDR2 FYNNEI. The CDR3 extends over 13 amino acids. V was trimmed by 7 bases and J by 7 bases, leaving 13 bases between them. The CDR3 region is CASTDRGGEKLFF. CDR3 DNA sequence: TGTGCCAGCACTGACCGGGGAGGTGAAAAACTGTTTTTT.

The V call is TRBV25-1, the J call TRBJ2-2, with D unresolved. Germline CDR1 MGHDK, CDR2 SYGVNS. V lost 3 bases to trimming and J lost 2 bases, with 4 bases between them. CDR3 length equals 13 residues. CDR3 nucleotide sequence: TGTGCCAGCAGTGACGGAAACACCGGGGAGCTGTTTTTT. Residues: CASSDGNTGELFF. The variable domain in full, with the rest retrieved from reference TRBV25-1 and TRBJ2-2, is EADIYQTPRYLVIGTGKKITLECSQTMGHDKMYWYQQDPGMELHLIHYSYGVNSTEKGDLSSESTVSRIRTEHFPLTLESARPSHTSQYLCASSDGNTGELFFGEGSRLTVL.

The rearrangement links TRBV28 to TRBJ1-5; D is possibly TRBD1 (5 bases). Trimming stripped 6 bases from V and 1 base from J, with 16 bases between. CDR1 is MDHEN and CDR2 is SYDVKM in the germline V gene. The CDR3 is 16 residues long. CDR3 amino acids: CASREGTSKSNQPQHF. The DNA of the CDR3 is TGTGCCAGCAGGGAAGGGACGTCGAAGAGCAATCAGCCCCAGCATTTT. Full variable domain (outside the CDR3, taken from reference TRBV28 and TRBJ1-5): DVKVTQSSRYLVKRTGEKVFLECVQDMDHENMFWYRQDPGLGLRLIYFSYDVKMKEKGDIPEGYSVSREKKERFSLILESASTNQTSMYLCASREGTSKSNQPQHFGDGTRLSIL.

V is TRBV29-1 and J is TRBJ2-7, with D perhaps matching TRBD2 (6 bases). The germline gives CDR1 SQVTM, CDR2 ANQGSEA. The CDR3 sequence is 13 residues long. Deletions cut 6 bases from V and 3 bases from J, with 15 bases between. The CDR3 region is CSVRRRGNYEQYF. The CDR3 DNA follows: TGCAGCGTCAGAAGACGGGGGAACTACGAGCAGTACTTC.

This sequence joins TRBV5-6 and TRBJ1-1; D unclear. This CDR3 has 13 residues. The V and J ends lost 4 bases and 1 base respectively, with 8 bases between them. CDR1 is SGHDT and CDR2 is YYEEEE in the germline V gene. CDR3: CASSHTRNTEAFF. The CDR3 DNA reads as TGTGCCAGCAGCCATACAAGGAACACTGAAGCTTTCTTT.

The J gene is TRBJ1-1, the V gene TRBV19, with a possible D match to TRBD1 (5 bases). V lost 6 bases to trimming and J lost 5 bases, with 13 bases between them. CDR1 and CDR2 (germline): LNHDA, SQIVND (reference sequence). CDR3 length: 13 residues. In DNA, the CDR3 is TGTGCCAGTAGGCGGGGGGGATTTACTGAAGCTTTCTTT. This translates into CASRRGGFTEAFF.

The J gene is TRBJ2-7, the V gene TRBV9; D is possibly TRBD1 (6 bases). The V gene's germline CDR1 is SGDLS and CDR2 YYNGEE. V was shortened by 3 bases and J by 2 bases, with 15 bases between the two germline ends. The CDR3 loop spans 15 amino acids. The CDR3 coding sequence is TGTGCCAGCAGCGCACGCCGGGACAACGCCTACGAGCAGTACTTC. The encoded protein is CASSARRDNAYEQYF.

The chain combines TRBV28 with TRBJ2-5, with D possibly TRBD1 on 6 matching bases. Trimming cost V 1 base and J 5 bases, with 11 bases left between them. CDR1 is MDHEN, CDR2 SYDVKM, per germline. This CDR3 is built from 14 residues. The CDR3 DNA reads as TGTGCCAGCAGTTTATTTTGGGGGCGTGAGACCCAGTACTTC. Encoded protein: CASSLFWGRETQYF.